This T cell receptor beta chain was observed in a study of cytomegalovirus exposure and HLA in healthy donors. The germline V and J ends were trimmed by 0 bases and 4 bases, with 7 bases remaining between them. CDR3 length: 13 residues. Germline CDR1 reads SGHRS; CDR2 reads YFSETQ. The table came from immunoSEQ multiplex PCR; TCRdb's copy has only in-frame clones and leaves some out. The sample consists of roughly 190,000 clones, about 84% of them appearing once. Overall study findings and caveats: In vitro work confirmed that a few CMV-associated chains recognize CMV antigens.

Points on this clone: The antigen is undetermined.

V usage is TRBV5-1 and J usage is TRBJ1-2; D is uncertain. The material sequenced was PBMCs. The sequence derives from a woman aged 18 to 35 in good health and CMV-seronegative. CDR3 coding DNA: TGCGCCAGCAGCTTGGCCGAGGGCTATGGCTACACCTTC. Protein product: CASSLAEGYGYTF.